This TCR beta chain was retrieved from a study of response to subunit inactivated influenza vaccine. Findings of the study overall: It was the authors' suggestion that each seasonal influenza vaccination recruits few new T cells.

This clonotype was found a few times. As yet, its antigen is unknown. The CDR3 covers 14 residues. V lost 6 bases, J lost 3 bases, and 6 bases stayed unmatched. Per germline, CDR1 SQVTM and CDR2 ANQGSEA. Each CDR3 protein gets one entry after TCRdb re-called the RT-PCR reads with MiXCR. The data hold around 490,000 distinct CDR3 sequences, with around 8% observed a single time. J is TRBJ2-1 and V is TRBV29-1; 9 bases fit TRBD2. Sequences were derived from PBMCs from blood, sampled less than 30 months after vaccination. This TCR was sampled from a man aged 45 to 75 who received an inactivated influenza vaccine. The CDR3 nucleotides are TGCAGCGTGCGACTAGCGGAGCTCTACAATGAGCAGTTCTTC. Its protein is CSVRLAELYNEQFF.